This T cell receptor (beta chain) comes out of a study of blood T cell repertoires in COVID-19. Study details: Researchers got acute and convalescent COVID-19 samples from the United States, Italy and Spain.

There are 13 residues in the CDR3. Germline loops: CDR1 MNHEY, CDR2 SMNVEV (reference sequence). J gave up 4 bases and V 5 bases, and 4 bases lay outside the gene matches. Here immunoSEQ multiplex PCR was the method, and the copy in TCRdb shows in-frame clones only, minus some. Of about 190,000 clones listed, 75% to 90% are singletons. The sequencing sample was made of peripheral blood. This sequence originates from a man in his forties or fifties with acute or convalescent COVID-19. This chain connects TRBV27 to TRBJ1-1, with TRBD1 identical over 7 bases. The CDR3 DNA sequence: TGTGCCAGCAGTCTACACAGGGGCACTGAAGCTTTCTTT. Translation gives CASSLHRGTEAFF.